This TCR beta chain was sequenced in a study of long-term antiretroviral therapy in people with HIV. Whole-study results and caveats: Spans of CDR3 length were tighter for HIV repertoires than for controls.

Investigators performed immunoSEQ version v3.0 at survey level. Here immunoSEQ multiplex PCR was the method, and the copy in TCRdb shows in-frame clones only, minus some. The table shows roughly 20,000 clones, with 75% to 95% occurring only once. Participants living with HIV all received treatment in the United States. CDR3 length: 14 residues. Germline values: CDR1 SGHAT, CDR2 FQNNGV. Trimming shortened V by 3 bases and J by 1 base, and 9 bases separated the two germline ends. Turning to this clone: Its specificity is not known.

The chain links TRBV11-2 to TRBJ1-2, with D possibly TRBD1 on 6 matching bases. The specimen was unsorted PBMCs, collected approximately 4.2 years before starting antiretroviral therapy. The receptor comes from a woman aged 25 to 39 with HIV. The CDR3 DNA sequence: TGTGCCAGCAGCTTTGGACAGATTAACTATGGCTACACCTTC. This translates into CASSFGQINYGYTF. Variable domain in full (rest from reference TRBV11-2 and TRBJ1-2): EAGVAQSPRYKIIEKRQSVAFWCNPISGHATLYWYQQILGQGPKLLIQFQNNGVVDDSQLPKDRFSAERLKGVDSTLKIQPAKLEDSAVYLCASSFGQINYGYTFGSGTRLTVV.